These 2 T cell receptor beta chains were sequenced from one sample in a study of T-cell memory formation after mild COVID-19. TCRdb re-analysed the 5' RACE reads in MiXCR, keeping a single row per CDR3 protein. Seen here are approximately 350,000 distinct CDR3 sequences, 10% to 15% observed once, and the top ten hold 20% to 25%. Sequencing was performed on PBMCs or a T cell subset sorted from them (not recorded which). The receptors were gathered from a man aged 18 to 29 who had mild COVID-19 (a few samples of this study predate the infection). Cell type and time point are not known.

The chain recombines TRBV5-1 with TRBJ2-3; 8 bases are a match to TRBD1. V was pared by 4 bases and J by 4 bases, with 5 bases of the junction left unmatched. Germline V gene data show CDR1 as SGHRS and CDR2 as YFSETQ. The CDR3 runs to 14 residues. The CDR3 nucleotides read TGCGCCAGCAGCCCGTACAGGGGGGCAGATACGCAGTATTTT. Translated: CASSPYRGADTQYF.

This chain joins TRBV27 and TRBJ1-1, with 9 bases aligning to TRBD1. The ends lost 5 bases at V and 1 base at J; junction bases unmatched: 8. Germline loops: CDR1 MNHEY, CDR2 SMNVEV (reference sequence). This CDR3 spans 16 amino acids. The CDR3 sequence: CASSPHGGQGNTEAFF. CDR3 coding DNA: TGTGCCAGCAGTCCACACGGGGGACAGGGGAACACTGAAGCTTTCTTT.